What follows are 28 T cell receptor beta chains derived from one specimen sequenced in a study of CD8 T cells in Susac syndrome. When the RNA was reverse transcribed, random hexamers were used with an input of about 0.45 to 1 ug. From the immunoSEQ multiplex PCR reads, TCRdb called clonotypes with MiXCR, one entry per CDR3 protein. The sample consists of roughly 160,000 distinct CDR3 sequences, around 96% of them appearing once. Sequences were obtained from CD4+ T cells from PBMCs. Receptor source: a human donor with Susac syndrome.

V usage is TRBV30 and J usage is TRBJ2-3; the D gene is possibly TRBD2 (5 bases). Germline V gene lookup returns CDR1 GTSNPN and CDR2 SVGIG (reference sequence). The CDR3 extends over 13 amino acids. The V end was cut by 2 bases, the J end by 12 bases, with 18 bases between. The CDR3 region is CAWSPLATGIQYF. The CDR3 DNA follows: TGTGCCTGGAGTCCCCTTGCAACGGGGATTCAGTATTTT.

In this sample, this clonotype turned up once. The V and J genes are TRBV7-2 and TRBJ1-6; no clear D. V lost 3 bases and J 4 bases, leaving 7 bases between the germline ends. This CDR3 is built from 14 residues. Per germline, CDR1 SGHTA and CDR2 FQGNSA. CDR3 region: CASSFGMYNSPLHF. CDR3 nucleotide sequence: TGTGCCAGCAGCTTCGGGATGTATAATTCACCCCTCCACTTT. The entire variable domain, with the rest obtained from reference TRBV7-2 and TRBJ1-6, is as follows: GAGVSQSPSNKVTEKGKDVELRCDPISGHTALYWYRQSLGQGLEFLIYFQGNSAPDKSGLPSDRFSAERTGGSVSTLTIQRTQQEDSAVYLCASSFGMYNSPLHFGNGTRLTVT.

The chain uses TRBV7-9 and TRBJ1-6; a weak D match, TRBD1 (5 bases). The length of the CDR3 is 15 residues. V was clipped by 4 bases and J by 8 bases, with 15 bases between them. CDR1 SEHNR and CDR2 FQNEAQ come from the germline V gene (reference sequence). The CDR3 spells CASSSAGTWDSPLHF. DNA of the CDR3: TGTGCCAGCAGCTCTGCCGGGACTTGGGATTCACCCCTCCACTTT.

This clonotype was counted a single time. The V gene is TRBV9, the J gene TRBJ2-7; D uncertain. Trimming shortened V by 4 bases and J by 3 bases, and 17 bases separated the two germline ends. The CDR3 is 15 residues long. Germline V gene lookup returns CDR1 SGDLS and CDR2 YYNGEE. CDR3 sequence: CASSQMTPSYYEQYF. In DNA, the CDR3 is TGTGCCAGCAGCCAAATGACCCCTTCTTACTACGAGCAGTACTTC.

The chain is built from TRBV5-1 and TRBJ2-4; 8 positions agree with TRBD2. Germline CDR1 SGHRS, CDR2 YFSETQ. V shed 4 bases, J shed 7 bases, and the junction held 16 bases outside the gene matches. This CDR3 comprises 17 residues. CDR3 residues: CASSNQISGGLGNIQYF. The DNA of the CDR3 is TGCGCCAGCAGCAATCAGATAAGCGGGGGCCTAGGGAACATTCAGTACTTC.

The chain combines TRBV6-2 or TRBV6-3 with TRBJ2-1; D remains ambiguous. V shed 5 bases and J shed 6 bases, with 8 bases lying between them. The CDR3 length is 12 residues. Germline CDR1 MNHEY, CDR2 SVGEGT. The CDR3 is CASSRPINEQFF. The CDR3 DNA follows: TGTGCCAGCAGTCGACCCATCAATGAGCAGTTCTTC.

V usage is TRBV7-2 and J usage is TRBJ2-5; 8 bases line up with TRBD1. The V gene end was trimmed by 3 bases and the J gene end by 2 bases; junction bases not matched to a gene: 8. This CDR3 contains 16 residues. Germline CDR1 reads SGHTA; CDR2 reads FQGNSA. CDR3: CASSFSQGAVQETQYF. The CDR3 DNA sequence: TGTGCCAGCAGCTTTAGTCAGGGGGCGGTTCAAGAGACCCAGTACTTC.

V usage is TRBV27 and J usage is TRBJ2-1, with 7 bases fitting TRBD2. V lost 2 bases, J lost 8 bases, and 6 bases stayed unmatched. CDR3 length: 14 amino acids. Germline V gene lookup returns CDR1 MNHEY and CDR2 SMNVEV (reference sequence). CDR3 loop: CASSLRRERYEQFF. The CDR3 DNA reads TGTGCCAGCAGTTTACGGCGGGAGAGGTATGAGCAGTTCTTC.

In DNA form, the CDR3 reads TGTGCCAGCAGCTTGGGCGATAGTGGGGCCAACGTCCTGACTTTC. Translation gives CASSLGDSGANVLTF. V is TRBV5-4 and J is TRBJ2-6; the D is unclear. Trimming took 0 bases from V and 3 from J, leaving 7 bases between them. The germline V gene encodes CDR1 SGHNT and CDR2 YYREEE (reference sequence). This CDR3 has 15 residues.

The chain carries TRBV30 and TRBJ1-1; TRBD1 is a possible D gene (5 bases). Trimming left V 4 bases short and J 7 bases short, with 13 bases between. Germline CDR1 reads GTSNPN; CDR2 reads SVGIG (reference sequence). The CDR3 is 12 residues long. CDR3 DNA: TGTGCCTGGACCTTATCAGGGATTGAAGCTTTCTTT. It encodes CAWTLSGIEAFF.

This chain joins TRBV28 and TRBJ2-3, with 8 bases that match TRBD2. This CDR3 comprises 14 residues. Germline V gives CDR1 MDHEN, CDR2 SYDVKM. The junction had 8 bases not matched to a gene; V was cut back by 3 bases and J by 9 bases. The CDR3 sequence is CASSFTGGRRTQYF. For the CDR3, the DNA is TGTGCCAGCAGTTTTACGGGAGGGCGGCGAACGCAGTATTTT.

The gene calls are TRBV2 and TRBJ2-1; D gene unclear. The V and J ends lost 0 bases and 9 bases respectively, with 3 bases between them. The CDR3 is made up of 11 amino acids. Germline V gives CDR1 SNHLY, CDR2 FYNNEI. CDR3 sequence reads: CASSEAVEQFF. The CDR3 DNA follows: TGTGCCAGCAGTGAAGCAGTTGAGCAGTTCTTC.

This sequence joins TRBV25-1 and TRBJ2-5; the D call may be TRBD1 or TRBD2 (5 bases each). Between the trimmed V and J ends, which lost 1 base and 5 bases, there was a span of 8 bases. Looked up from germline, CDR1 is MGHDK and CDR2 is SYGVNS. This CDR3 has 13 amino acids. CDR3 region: CASSESGTETQYF. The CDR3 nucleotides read TGTGCCAGCAGTGAATCGGGGACGGAGACCCAGTACTTC.

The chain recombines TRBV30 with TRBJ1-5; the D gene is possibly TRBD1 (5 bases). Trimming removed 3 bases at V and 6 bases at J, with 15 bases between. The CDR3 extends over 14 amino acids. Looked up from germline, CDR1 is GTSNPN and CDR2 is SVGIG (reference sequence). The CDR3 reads CAWSPGTSSQPQHF. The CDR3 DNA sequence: TGTGCCTGGAGCCCCGGGACTTCTAGTCAGCCCCAGCATTTT.

The CDR3 sequence is CASSPRDRDHEQYF. The CDR3 DNA is TGTGCCAGCAGCCCCCGGGACAGGGACCACGAGCAGTACTTC. The chain carries TRBV7-9 and TRBJ2-7; 9 nucleotides align to TRBD1. V shed 5 bases, J shed 5 bases, and the junction held 7 bases outside the gene matches. From germline, CDR1 is SEHNR and CDR2 FQNEAQ (reference sequence). This CDR3 is 14 amino acids long.

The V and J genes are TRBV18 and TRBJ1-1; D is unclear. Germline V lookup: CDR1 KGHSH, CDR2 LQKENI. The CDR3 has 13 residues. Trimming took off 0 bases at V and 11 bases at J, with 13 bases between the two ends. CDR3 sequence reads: CASSPPGVERAFF. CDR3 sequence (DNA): TGTGCCAGCTCACCACCGGGCGTCGAACGGGCTTTCTTT.

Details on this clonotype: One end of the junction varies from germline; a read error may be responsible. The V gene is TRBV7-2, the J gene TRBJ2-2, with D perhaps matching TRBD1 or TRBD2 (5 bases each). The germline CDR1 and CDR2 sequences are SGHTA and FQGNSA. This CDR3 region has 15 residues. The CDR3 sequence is CASSLEGRATGELFF. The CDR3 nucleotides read TGTGCCAGCAGTTTAGAGGGCAGGGCTACCGGGGAGCTGTTTTTT.

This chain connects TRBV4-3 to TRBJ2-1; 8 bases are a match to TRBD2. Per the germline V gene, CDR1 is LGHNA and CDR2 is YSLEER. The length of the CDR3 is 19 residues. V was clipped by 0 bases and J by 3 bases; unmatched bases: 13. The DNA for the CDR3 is TGCGCCAGCAGCCAAGATTTAGTTCCGGGAGGGAGTGTCTACAATGAGCAGTTCTTC. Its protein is CASSQDLVPGGSVYNEQFF.

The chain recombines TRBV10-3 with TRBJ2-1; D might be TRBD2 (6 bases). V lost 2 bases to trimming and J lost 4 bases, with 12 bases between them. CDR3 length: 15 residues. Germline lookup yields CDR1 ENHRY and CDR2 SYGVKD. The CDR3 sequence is CAISEREPKYNEQFF. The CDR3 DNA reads TGTGCCATCAGTGAGCGGGAGCCGAAGTACAATGAGCAGTTCTTC.

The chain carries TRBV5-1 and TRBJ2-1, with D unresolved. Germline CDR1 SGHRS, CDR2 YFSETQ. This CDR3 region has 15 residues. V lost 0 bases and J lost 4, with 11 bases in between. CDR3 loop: CASSLAVARYNEQFF. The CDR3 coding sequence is TGCGCCAGCAGCTTGGCGGTGGCCAGGTACAATGAGCAGTTCTTC.

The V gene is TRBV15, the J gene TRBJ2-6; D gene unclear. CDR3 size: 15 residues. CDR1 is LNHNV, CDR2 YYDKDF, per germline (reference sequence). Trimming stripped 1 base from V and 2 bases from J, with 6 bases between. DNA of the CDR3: TGTGCCACCAGCAGAGGGGTTACTGGGGCCAACGTCCTGACTTTC. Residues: CATSRGVTGANVLTF.

The DNA of the CDR3 is TGCGCCAGCAGCTACGGGACTAGCGGGAGCTCCTACGAGCAGTACTTC. Its translation: CASSYGTSGSSYEQYF. J is TRBJ2-7 and V is TRBV4-3; 14 bases are shared with TRBD2. Germline V gene data show CDR1 as LGHNA and CDR2 as YSLEER. The CDR3 extends over 16 amino acids. V gave up 5 bases and J gave up 0 bases; unmatched junction bases: 3.

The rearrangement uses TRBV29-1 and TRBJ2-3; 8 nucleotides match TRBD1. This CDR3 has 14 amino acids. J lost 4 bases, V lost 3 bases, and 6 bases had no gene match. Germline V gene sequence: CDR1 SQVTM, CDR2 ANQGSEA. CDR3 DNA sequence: TGCAGCGTTGATTTCAGGGGGCGTGCAGATACGCAGTATTTT. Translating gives CSVDFRGRADTQYF.

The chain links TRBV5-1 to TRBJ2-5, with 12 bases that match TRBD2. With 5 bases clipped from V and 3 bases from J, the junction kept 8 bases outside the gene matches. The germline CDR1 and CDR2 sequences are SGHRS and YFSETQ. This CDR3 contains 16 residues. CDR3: CASRPSGGAGEETQYF. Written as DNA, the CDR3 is TGCGCCAGCAGACCTAGCGGGGGGGCCGGTGAAGAGACCCAGTACTTC.

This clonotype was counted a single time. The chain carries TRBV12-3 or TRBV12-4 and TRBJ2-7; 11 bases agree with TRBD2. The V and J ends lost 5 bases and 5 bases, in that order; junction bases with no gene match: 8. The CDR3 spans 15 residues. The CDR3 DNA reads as TGTGCCAGCAGTGCTAGCGGGAGGAAGGGAAACGAGCAGTACTTC. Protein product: CASSASGRKGNEQYF.

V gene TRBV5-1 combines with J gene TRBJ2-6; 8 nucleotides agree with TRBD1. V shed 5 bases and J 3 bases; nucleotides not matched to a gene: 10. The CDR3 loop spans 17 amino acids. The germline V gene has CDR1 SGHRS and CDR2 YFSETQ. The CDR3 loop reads CASRRGQGSGGANVLTF. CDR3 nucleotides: TGCGCCAGCAGACGAGGACAGGGTTCGGGTGGGGCCAACGTCCTGACTTTC.

DNA of the CDR3: TGTGCCATCAGGCCTGACAGGGAGGGTGGCGAGCAGTACTTC. Translation gives CAIRPDREGGEQYF. The chain recombines TRBV10-3 with TRBJ2-7, with D perhaps matching TRBD1 or TRBD2 (7 bases each). V lost 6 bases, J lost 6 bases, and 18 bases lay in between. This CDR3 is built from 14 residues. CDR1 and CDR2 from the germline V gene are ENHRY and SYGVKD.

CDR3 DNA: TGCAGCGTTGTCTCAGGGGCTGGAGATACGCAGTATTTT. As protein: CSVVSGAGDTQYF. The chain recombines TRBV29-1 with TRBJ2-3, with a weak D call TRBD1 (6 bases). Trimming removed 4 bases from V and 5 bases from J, with 13 bases in between. Germline CDR1 is SQVTM and CDR2 is ANQGSEA. The CDR3 extends over 13 amino acids.